This T cell receptor (beta chain) was identified during a study of blood T cell repertoires in COVID-19 (dated by TCRdb to about 2020). Broadly, across the study: The collaborator samples originated in the United States, Italy and Spain and spanned the acute and convalescent phases of COVID-19. The material from the prospective study consisted of cDNA or gDNA derived from T cells, B-cell-depleted T cells, or PBMCs. Deeply sampled blood TCRbeta repertoires from subjects exposed to, actively infected with, or recovered from COVID-19 were included in the dataset. The repertoires were made available in a free public database intended to serve as a resource for research on the immune response to SARS-CoV-2. Samples were obtained from the ongoing ImmuneRACE study (first 160 participants) and from 1,000 to 1,500 subjects provided by 6 global collaborators. Sample metadata almost always included a de-identified subject ID, COVID-19 status, age in years and sex. Where HLA class I and class II types were available, the types were taken from metadata supplied by the sample provider, not from assay-based typing.

Between the V and J ends, shortened by 4 bases and 4 bases respectively, the junction contains 10 bases. The germline V gene specifies SGHNT as CDR1 and YENEEA as CDR2. Including the terminal cysteine and phenylalanine, the CDR3 comprises 13 residues. Only CDR3 DNA is held: 39 bases, read in frame from base 1. Participants in the prospective study were enrolled through a virtual design, were aged roughly 18 to 100 years, and lived in roughly 26 United States geographic areas. In the prospective study, cohorts were assigned on the basis of participant-reported clinical history obtained from a screening survey and a study questionnaire. Each participant in the prospective study had whole blood, serum and a nasopharyngeal or oropharyngeal swab collected by mobile phlebotomists. Participants in the prospective study had the option to provide additional blood draws and questionnaires over an approximately two-month period. Before DNA extraction, prospective study blood samples were shipped either frozen or at room temperature.

This clone was seen once. Its antigen remains unidentified. Per-nucleotide qualities are absent, and no much larger clonotype sits a single base away. The immunoSEQ Assay, a bias-controlled multiplex PCR, was used to amplify TCRbeta CDR3 regions from genomic DNA. In the source study's methods: Within the assay, amplification of reference gene primers was used to estimate how many nucleated cells each sample contained. Sequence reads were collapsed and filtered to measure the absolute abundance of every unique TCRbeta CDR3 rearrangement. Productive Simpson clonality was computed per sample as the square root of Simpson's diversity index over productive rearrangements. Sourced from immuneACCESS, this table was stored by TCRdb with only in-frame sequences that have V and J called. A share of the clones is absent; for the studies checked, an unresolved V gene accounts for under half, and the remainder has no known explanation. V and J calls and clone size are those listed in that table; D and trimming were worked out from the DNA. This sample holds approximately 260,000 clones; about 86% were observed only once. The ten largest clones add up to 2.5% to 3.5% of the sample.

General findings and caveats noted by the study authors: How much clinical and demographic metadata was included differed by source and by participant, and the metadata was provided uncurated.

The rearrangement joined TRBV11-3 to TRBJ1-1; a tentative D call is TRBD1 (6 bases match). Sequencing was performed on PBMCs or T cells enriched from blood (not recorded which). This sequence was found in a woman in her forties with acute COVID-19. The sequenced DNA: TGTGCCAGCAGCTCCCAAGGGGGCACTGAAGCTTTCTTT. The resulting protein is CASSSQGGTEAFF.